This T cell receptor beta chain was captured by sequencing in a study of blood T cells in healthy people across ages. Study-level results: In long-lived donors, naive CD4+ cell counts and diversity exceeded those of aged donors.

Next came a second PCR, run for about 6 to 12 cycles, which used a sample-barcoded 5' primer along with a J-beta primer mix. Every cDNA molecule bore a tag from a template-switch adaptor containing 12 random nucleotides. Each CDR3 protein is one row after TCRdb ran MiXCR on the 5' RACE reads. The data show some 1.4 million distinct CDR3 sequences, 42% seen once. This clonotype was counted between two and nine times. What it recognizes is unknown. V was pared by 4 bases and J by 4 bases, with 10 bases between. The germline V gene encodes CDR1 SGHRS and CDR2 YFSETQ. The CDR3 is made up of 13 amino acids. Donors were systemically healthy Caucasian individuals from Russia aged roughly 6 to 90 years. Each donor gave 9.5 to 10 milliliters of peripheral blood.

This TCR came from a woman in her late teens or twenties in good health. V gene TRBV5-1 combines with J gene TRBJ2-3; D is unresolved. Specimen: blood. The CDR3 DNA reads TGCGCCAGCAGCGTGTACGGCGCAGATACGCAGTATTTT. It encodes CASSVYGADTQYF.